The sequence of this TCR beta chain was determined in a study of cytomegalovirus exposure and HLA in healthy donors. Study at large: An analysis done earlier identified about 120 million unique TCR beta sequences from 190 million or so T cells.

The CDR3 length is 16 residues. Germline CDR1 MGHRA, CDR2 YSYEKL. Germline trimming cut 6 bases from V and 2 bases from J; bases unmatched to any gene: 7. In the PCR, 60 Vbeta and 13 Jbeta primers were used. Profiling relied on immunoSEQ multiplex PCR, and the TCRdb table lists in-frame clones only, not all of them. The sample comprises approximately 97,000 clones, around 77% of which are singletons, and around 9.6% rests with the top ten. The origin of this receptor is a male donor in good health and CMV-seropositive. Sequenced material: PBMCs. The V gene is TRBV4-1, the J gene TRBJ2-2, with TRBD1 matching over 9 bases. CDR3 in amino acids: CASRQSGQGNTGELFF. The CDR3 region has the DNA TGCGCCAGCAGACAATCGGGACAGGGAAACACCGGGGAGCTGTTTTTT.